This entry lists 9 T cell receptor beta chains sequenced from one sample in a study of CD8+ T cells in alopecia areata. Extracted RNA was reverse transcribed into cDNA, the sequencing template. TCRdb's copy holds only in-frame clones and misses some; the assay was immunoSEQ multiplex PCR. The profile covers some 110,000 clones, none occurring a single time. Material for sequencing was lesional skin. Receptor source: a C3H/HeJ mouse with alopecia areata. For the strain, the MHC haplotype given is H2-k.

This clone has a count of ten or more. Mouse germline and gene names are used. The read halts 4 residues ahead of the CDR3 end, with the missing end drawn from the germline J gene. V gene TRBV13-3 combines with J gene TRBJ2-5; 7 nucleotides align to TRBD2. The CDR3 contains 16 residues. Trimming took 4 bases from V and 0 from J; bases not matched to a gene: 8. Per the germline V gene, CDR1 is NNHDY and CDR2 is SYVADS. The chain's CDR3 is CASSPDWVFNQDTQYF. The CDR3 bases that were read are TGTGCCAGCAGTCCTGACTGGGTCTTTAACCAAGAC.

This clone has just a few counts. Gene names follow the mouse nomenclature. The CDR3 goes on 4 residues after the read ends, and that part is filled in from the germline J gene. The V call is TRBV13-3, the J call TRBJ1-1; D may be TRBD1 (5 bases). The germline CDR1 and CDR2 sequences are NNHDY and SYVADS. This CDR3 region has 14 residues. The CDR3 DNA, read in part, is TGTGCCAGCAGTGATGCACCTGGGGGGAGA. Translating it yields CASSDAPGGR. The full-length CDR3 reads as CASSDAPGGREVFF.

This clone turned up a few times. Genes and germline come from the mouse. The read ends 4 residues before the CDR3 terminus; that terminus is restored from the germline J gene. The chain has TRBV19 and TRBJ2-2; TRBD1 matches 9 bases. Unmatched junction bases numbered 6, after V lost 4 bases and J lost 2 bases. CDR1 and CDR2 from the germline V gene are FNHDT and SITEND (reference sequence). This CDR3 has 16 amino acids. This chain's CDR3 is CASSSNRGRNTGQLYF. The part of the CDR3 DNA that was read is TGTGCCAGCAGTTCCAACAGGGGGCGCAACACCGGG.

This clone occurred many times. Gene names are the mouse ones. The CDR3 extends 4 residues past the end of the read, so its final part is completed from the germline J gene. The rearrangement uses TRBV13-3 and TRBJ2-5; D might be TRBD1 (6 bases). The germline V gene has CDR1 NNHDY and CDR2 SYVADS. The CDR3 length is 14 residues. Partial CDR3 DNA: TGTGCCAGCAGCGACCATGGACAGAAAGAC. It is translated as CASSDHGQKD. The whole CDR3 protein is CASSDHGQKDTQYF.

As for this clone: Mouse names are used for the genes. CDR3 in amino acids: CASTRDIANTEVFF. CDR3 DNA, as far as it was read: TGTGCCAGCACCCGGGACATTGCAAACACA. The V call is TRBV5, the J call TRBJ1-1; perhaps TRBD1 as D (6 bases). The read terminates 4 residues before the CDR3 end, so the remaining end is supplied by the germline J gene. Trimming stripped 7 bases from V and 0 bases from J, with 12 bases between. Germline V gene lookup returns CDR1 LGHNA and CDR2 YNLKQL (reference sequence). The CDR3 runs to 14 residues.

This clone was seen at least ten times. The gene names here belong to mouse. From the germline J gene comes the end of the CDR3, since the read stops 4 residues before it. The V and J genes are TRBV17 and TRBJ1-1; D is possibly TRBD1 (5 bases). Trimming removed 3 bases from V and 0 bases from J, with 5 bases in between. CDR1 and CDR2 (germline): MNHDT, YYDKIL. The CDR3 runs 13 residues. This CDR3 reads CASSRTANTEVFF. CDR3 DNA, as far as it was read: TGTGCTAGCAGTAGGACAGCAAACACA.

This clone turned up a few times. Mouse gene names apply. Sequencing ends 4 residues short of the CDR3 end; the germline J gene provides the rest. The gene calls are TRBV16 and TRBJ2-5; D may be TRBD2 (6 bases). V lost 0 bases and J 1 base, leaving 14 bases between the germline ends. Germline values: CDR1 SGHSA, CDR2 FRNQAP. This CDR3 is built from 17 residues. The CDR3 sequence: CASSLDWGSSDQDTQYF. The sequenced CDR3 bases are TGTGCAAGCAGCTTAGATTGGGGGTCGTCGGACCAAGAC.

This clone appeared a few times. Gene and germline names: mouse. The CDR3 end falls 4 residues outside the read, so it is completed with the germline J gene. The sample carries other DNA sequences with the same CDR3. The chain combines TRBV1 with TRBJ2-1, with 9 bases aligning to TRBD2. The V gene's germline CDR1 is NSQYPW and CDR2 LRSPGD (reference sequence). The CDR3 is 14 amino acids. This chain's CDR3 is CTCSALGGRAEQFF. Partial CDR3 DNA: TGCACCTGCAGTGCCCTGGGGGGGAGGGCT.

Only a few counts were recorded for this clone. The protein listed by TCRdb differs at residue 15 from the translated DNA, so the DNA translation is shown. All gene names here are mouse names. The CDR3 loop reads CASGEPWDKSSYNSPLYF. CDR3 DNA, as far as it was read: TGTGCCAGCGGTGAACCCTGGGACAAATCTTCCTATAATTCGCCC. V is TRBV13-2 and J is TRBJ1-6; the D gene is possibly TRBD1 (6 bases). Coverage ceases 3 residues before the CDR3 finishes, and the germline J gene fills in the end. TRBJ1-6 is annotated as an ORF whose role is uncertain. With 2 bases removed from V and 0 bases from J, the gap between germline ends came to 15 bases. The CDR3 runs to 18 residues. Germline V CDR1 and CDR2: NNHNN, SYGAGS (reference sequence).